This T cell receptor beta chain was identified during a study of T cells after posttransplantation cyclophosphamide. This related bone marrow graft donor gave peripheral blood on the day of marrow donation. CDR3 length: 15 amino acids. Per the germline V gene, CDR1 is SGHTA and CDR2 is FQGNSA. The junction had 5 bases not matched to a gene; V was cut back by 1 base and J by 4 bases. Comments on this clone: Its target is not known.

TCRdb keeps only in-frame clones here, not all; method: immunoSEQ multiplex PCR. Of about 22,000 clones in the sample, under 85% are singletons; the top ten hold 0.65%. General observations from the study: Recipient CMV seropositivity and CMV reactivation strongly tracked TRB clonality. Donor-recipient repertoire similarity was low at 1-2 months, rising over year one. Skin or GI-infiltrating T cells shared few TRB sequences with blood.

This receptor was identified in an older woman in good health, CMV-negative, and a related stem cell transplant donor. The material sequenced was memory CD4+ T cells sorted from PBMCs. The chain has TRBV7-2 and TRBJ2-7, with 9 bases identical to TRBD2. The DNA of the CDR3 is TGTGCCAGCAGCTTAGGTGGTAGCGGGAGTTACGAGCAGTACTTC. Translated, it gives CASSLGGSGSYEQYF.